The 7 T cell receptor beta chains given below trace back to one sample, sequenced in a study of T cell responses to AZD1222 COVID-19 vaccine (dated by TCRdb to the early 2020s). What the time point label conveys for this sample: baseline before first vaccination. Preparation of the library involved the immunoSEQ multiplex PCR assay. Held by TCRdb, this immuneACCESS table contains in-frame sequences only and omits some clones. Under half of the omission traces to an unresolved V gene where checked; the cause of the rest is unknown. The sample profile shows 150,000 to 200,000 clones; approximately 90% of them were found once. The ten largest clones take up about 2.6% of the sample. The sample in question was peripheral blood, obtained on day 0 of AZD1222 vaccination. The receptors shown here come from an adult in good health.

CDR3 sequence (DNA): TGTGCCAGCAGTTACCCGACCGCCCAGGAGGGGGGGCAGTTCTTC. Amino acids: CASSYPTAQEGGQFF. V usage is TRBV6-6 and J usage is TRBJ2-1, with D tentatively TRBD1 or TRBD2 (6 bases each). The germline V gene has CDR1 MNHNY and CDR2 SVGAGI (reference sequence). The CDR3 is 15 residues long. V was shortened by 2 bases and J by 12 bases, with 20 bases between the two germline ends.

The V call is TRBV27, the J call TRBJ1-6, with D perhaps matching TRBD1 (5 bases). The V gene lost 6 bases and the J gene lost 7 bases, with 16 bases spanning the gap. The CDR3 has 15 amino acids. Germline CDR1 and CDR2: MNHEY and SMNVEV (reference sequence). The CDR3 DNA follows: TGTGCCAGCAGCCATTATACCAGGGTAAATTCACCCCTCCACTTT. Its translation: CASSHYTRVNSPLHF.

The chain couples TRBV11-2 to TRBJ1-4; 10 bases match TRBD1. The CDR3 has 15 residues. Trimming cost V 4 bases and J 7 bases; bases outside gene matches: 6. Per germline, CDR1 SGHAT and CDR2 FQNNGV. This CDR3 is CASSSRTGGSEKLFF. CDR3 sequence (DNA): TGTGCCAGCAGCTCTCGGACAGGGGGTAGTGAAAAACTGTTTTTT.

The chain carries TRBV7-8 and TRBJ2-1; 8 bases agree with TRBD2. This CDR3 has 17 residues. Germline CDR1 SGHVS, CDR2 FQNEAQ. V trimming: 3 bases; J trimming: 4 bases; junction bases outside the gene matches: 11. CDR3 protein: CASSFGLAGGPYNEQFF. The CDR3, as DNA: TGTGCCAGCAGCTTTGGGCTGGCGGGGGGACCATACAATGAGCAGTTCTTC.

The chain uses TRBV11-2 and TRBJ1-2; TRBD1 is a possible D gene (6 bases). The germline V gene has CDR1 SGHAT and CDR2 FQNNGV. This CDR3 is 16 amino acids long. The ends were cut back, 5 bases at V and 8 bases at J, with 24 bases in the middle. CDR3 bases: TGTGCCAGCAGCCCTATGGGGGGGGGCAGGGATGGAGGCTACACCTTC. Translation: CASSPMGGGRDGGYTF.

The genes are TRBV18 and TRBJ1-1; D uncertain. Germline V gene data show CDR1 as KGHSH and CDR2 as LQKENI. V lost 5 bases, J lost 7 bases, and 11 bases lay in between. The CDR3 runs 12 residues. CDR3: CASSSPRDEAFF. DNA for the CDR3: TGTGCCAGCTCATCCCCCCGGGATGAAGCTTTCTTT.

This clone came up once. This chain uses TRBV11-2 with TRBJ2-1; the D is unclear. This CDR3 is built from 15 residues. Germline CDR1 SGHAT, CDR2 FQNNGV. Trimming took off 5 bases at V and 0 bases at J, with 11 bases between the two ends. As DNA, the CDR3 is TGTGCCAGCAGCCCTGCCCGAACCTCCTACAATGAGCAGTTCTTC. Its translation: CASSPARTSYNEQFF. Full variable domain (outside the CDR3, taken from reference TRBV11-2 and TRBJ2-1): EAGVAQSPRYKIIEKRQSVAFWCNPISGHATLYWYQQILGQGPKLLIQFQNNGVVDDSQLPKDRFSAERLKGVDSTLKIQPAKLEDSAVYLCASSPARTSYNEQFFGPGTRLTVL.